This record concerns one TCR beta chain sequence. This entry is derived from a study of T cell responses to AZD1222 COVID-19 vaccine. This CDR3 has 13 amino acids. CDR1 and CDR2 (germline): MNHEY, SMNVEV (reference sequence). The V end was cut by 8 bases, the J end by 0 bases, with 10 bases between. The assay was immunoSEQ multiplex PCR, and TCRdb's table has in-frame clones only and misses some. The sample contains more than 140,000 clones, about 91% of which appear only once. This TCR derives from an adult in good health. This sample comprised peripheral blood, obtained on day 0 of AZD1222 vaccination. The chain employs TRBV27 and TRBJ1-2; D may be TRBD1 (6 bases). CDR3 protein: CASQRTANYGYTF. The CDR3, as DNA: TGTGCCAGCCAAAGGACAGCTAACTATGGCTACACCTTC.